The table lists the clone carrying this T cell receptor (beta chain) with many counts. Its specificity is not known. Trimming removed 7 bases at V and 7 bases at J, with 17 bases between. The germline V gene has CDR1 MNHEY and CDR2 SVGAGI. The CDR3 length is 14 residues. The authors extracted RNA and reverse transcribed it into cDNA as the sequencing template. Produced via immunoSEQ multiplex PCR; TCRdb's table is partial and in-frame only. This sample yields a few hundred thousand clones, of which 35% to 40% are seen a single time; just under 0.5% belongs to the top ten. The entry originates in a study of CD8+ T cells in alopecia areata. Study outcomes and limitations: In scalp samples, resident alphabeta T cells of normal skin are also sequenced.

Treatment noted: oral pan-JAK inhibitor, 5-10 mg twice daily. This TCR derives from a human donor with alopecia areata. This chain joins TRBV6-5 and TRBJ1-5, with D uncertain. Sequencing used CD4+ T cells sorted from blood, obtained between weeks 30 and 35, from a patient treated with tofacitinib. DNA for the CDR3: TGTGCCAGCACCCCCGAGGCAGGTGGGCAGCCCCAGCATTTT. It encodes CASTPEAGGQPQHF.